The 14 T cell receptor beta chains below were found in one sample sequenced in a study of human T cells and chemical hapten exposure. Time point defined: pre-sensitization, week 0. Treatment specified: therapeutic diphenylcyclopropenone sensitization with weekly scalp DPC. TCRdb ran MiXCR on the RACE reads and lists one entry per CDR3 protein. The sample gives roughly 380,000 distinct CDR3 sequences, 4.5% to 5.5% of which show up once; roughly 2.6% is in the top ten. The source was whole blood, collected in connection with sensitization to the hapten diphenylcyclopropenone (DPC). The receptors originated from a woman aged 50 to 60 with alopecia areata. Some clones in this sample may be carry-over from other donors' samples.

This clonotype was found a few times. The chain combines TRBV7-2 with TRBJ2-7; TRBD1 matches at 7 bases. The V gene's germline CDR1 is SGHTA and CDR2 FQGNSA. This CDR3 spans 14 amino acids. The junction had 5 bases not matched to a gene; V was cut back by 3 bases and J by 3 bases. The CDR3 spells CASSFGDRLYEQYF. The CDR3 region has the DNA TGTGCCAGCAGCTTTGGGGACAGACTCTACGAGCAGTACTTC.

This clonotype was seen many times. The V call is TRBV4-2, the J call TRBJ2-3; tentative D call: TRBD2 (6 bases). Germline V gene data show CDR1 as LGHNA and CDR2 as YNFKEQ. V was pared by 0 bases and J by 0 bases, with 16 bases between. The CDR3 loop spans 18 amino acids. In DNA, the CDR3 is TGTGCCAGCAGCCAAGATCTAACGGGAGTCTCTAGCACAGATACGCAGTATTTT. Protein: CASSQDLTGVSSTDTQYF.

The V call is TRBV4-1, the J call TRBJ1-1, with unresolved D. V was trimmed by 2 bases and J by 1 base, leaving 11 bases between them. CDR3 length equals 15 residues. Germline CDR1 MGHRA, CDR2 YSYEKL. The CDR3 bases are TGCGCCAGCAGCCAAACGAATCCAGGGAACACTGAAGCTTTCTTT. Its translation is CASSQTNPGNTEAFF.

A remark on this clonotype: At one boundary the junction diverges from the germline segment, which might be a read error. The J gene is TRBJ2-5, the V gene TRBV7-9; 8 nucleotides line up with TRBD2. Germline CDR1 and CDR2: SEHNR and FQNEAQ (reference sequence). The CDR3 spans 13 residues. CDR3 DNA: TGTGCCAGCAGCATAGCGGGACACGAGACCCAGTACTTC. Translated, it gives CASSIAGHETQYF.

The chain has TRBV28 and TRBJ1-1; a weak D match, TRBD1 (6 bases). The germline gives CDR1 MDHEN, CDR2 SYDVKM. V was clipped by 8 bases and J by 0 bases, with 16 bases between them. The CDR3 consists of 15 residues. CDR3 in amino acids: CASGEQGGMNTEAFF. CDR3 coding DNA: TGTGCCAGCGGCGAACAGGGCGGGATGAACACTGAAGCTTTCTTT.

This clonotype was found many times. The rearrangement joins TRBV10-1 to TRBJ2-1, with 12 bases lining up with TRBD2. Germline CDR1 WNHNN, CDR2 SYGVQD (reference sequence). V was clipped by 7 bases and J by 9 bases; unmatched bases: 4. The CDR3 is 13 amino acids. CDR3 residues: CASKASGRGEQFF. The CDR3 coding sequence is TGCGCCAGCAAGGCTAGCGGGAGGGGTGAGCAGTTCTTC.

This clonotype came up many times. This chain uses TRBV5-1 with TRBJ2-3; D call uncertain. Trimming pared 1 base from V and 4 bases from J, leaving 10 bases between. Germline CDR1 reads SGHRS; CDR2 reads YFSETQ. The CDR3 is 14 amino acids. CDR3 nucleotides: TGCGCCAGCAGCTTGTATTCCCGGCCAGATACGCAGTATTTT. The encoded protein is CASSLYSRPDTQYF.

This clonotype was detected a few times. The CDR3 region is CASSLGGELSGNTIYF. CDR3 DNA: TGTGCCAGCAGCTTAGGCGGGGAGCTCTCCGGAAACACCATATATTTT. The rearrangement uses TRBV7-6 and TRBJ1-3; D is uncertain. The V and J ends lost 1 base and 4 bases respectively, with 14 bases between them. This CDR3 region has 16 residues. The germline V gene has CDR1 SGHVS and CDR2 FNYEAQ.

The chain combines TRBV5-1 with TRBJ1-5; D not resolved. CDR3 length: 8 amino acids. Germline CDR1 is SGHRS and CDR2 is YFSETQ. V lost 10 bases and J lost 10, with 6 bases in between. CDR3 DNA sequence: TGCGCCCCCCGTCCCCAGCATTTT. This encodes CAPRPQHF.

This clonotype was counted at least ten times. This chain uses TRBV27 with TRBJ2-3; TRBD2 agrees at 9 bases. Germline-derived CDR1 and CDR2 are MNHEY and SMNVEV (reference sequence). The CDR3 length is 16 residues. J lost 5 bases, V lost 5 bases, and 11 bases had no gene match. The CDR3 reads CASSLIAGEGEDTQYF. In DNA, the CDR3 is TGTGCCAGCAGTCTCATAGCGGGAGAGGGGGAAGATACGCAGTATTTT.

This clonotype was counted between two and nine times. The chain carries TRBV6-6 and TRBJ2-3, with 8 bases identical to TRBD1. CDR3 size: 15 residues. J gave up 6 bases and V 7 bases, and 12 bases lay outside the gene matches. Germline assignment: CDR1 MNHNY and CDR2 SVGAGI (reference sequence). CDR3 sequence reads: CASTQVGRGPDTQYF. Here the CDR3 DNA reads TGTGCCAGCACCCAGGTGGGCAGGGGGCCTGATACGCAGTATTTT.

The table lists this clonotype with a few counts. The chain recombines TRBV6-5 with TRBJ1-5; tentative D call: TRBD1 (5 bases). CDR1 and CDR2 from the germline V gene are MNHEY and SVGAGI. V lost 8 bases and J lost 6, with 14 bases in between. This CDR3 comprises 13 residues. In nucleotides, the CDR3 is TGTGCCAGCCGCGTGAGGGGCGGTCAGCCCCAGCATTTT. Its translation: CASRVRGGQPQHF.

The table lists this clonotype with many counts. V usage is TRBV5-4 and J usage is TRBJ2-6, with D possibly being TRBD1 (6 bases). Trimming removed 4 bases at V and 1 base at J, with 18 bases between. This CDR3 has 18 amino acids. The germline gives CDR1 SGHNT, CDR2 YYREEE (reference sequence). CDR3 in DNA: TGTGCCAGCAGCGTTCTCCGGGACGGGACATCTGGGGCCAACGTCCTGACTTTC. It specifies CASSVLRDGTSGANVLTF.

This clonotype was seen at least ten times. As DNA, the CDR3 is TGCAGCGTGTCTTCCGGGGAGCTGTTTTTT. Residues: CSVSSGELFF. The chain couples TRBV29-1 to TRBJ2-2; D not resolved. The germline CDR1 and CDR2 sequences are SQVTM and ANQGSEA. V was shortened by 6 bases and J by 6 bases, with 5 bases between the two germline ends. The CDR3 loop spans 10 amino acids.